A few counts support the clone carrying this TCR beta chain. Its antigen is not identified. The sample belongs to a study of T-cell memory formation after mild COVID-19. Study-level points and caveats: Second-wave clones with a day 37 peak had unconfirmed SARS-CoV-2 specificity. A subset of responding clones appeared in pre-infection memory, suggesting cross-reactive memory joined.

Constant-segment primers and 5'RACE yielded cDNA libraries for TCR alpha and TCR beta, each carrying sample barcodes and UMIs. TCRdb re-analysed the 5' RACE reads in MiXCR, keeping a single row per CDR3 protein. Of fewer than 350,000 distinct CDR3 sequences in the sample, 8% to 10% were seen once. This CDR3 contains 18 residues. Germline CDR1 and CDR2: LNHDA and SQIVND (reference sequence). Trimming left V 4 bases short and J 0 bases short, with 16 bases between. Sequencing input: PBMCs or a T cell subset sorted from them (not recorded which). This TCR was sampled from a man younger than 30 who had mild COVID-19 (a few samples of this study predate the infection). Cell type and time point are not known. The chain recombines TRBV19 with TRBJ2-6; no definite D call. The CDR3 loop is CASSSIYQKTSGANVLTF. CDR3 nucleotides: TGTGCCAGTAGTAGCATTTATCAGAAGACCTCTGGGGCCAACGTCCTGACTTTC.